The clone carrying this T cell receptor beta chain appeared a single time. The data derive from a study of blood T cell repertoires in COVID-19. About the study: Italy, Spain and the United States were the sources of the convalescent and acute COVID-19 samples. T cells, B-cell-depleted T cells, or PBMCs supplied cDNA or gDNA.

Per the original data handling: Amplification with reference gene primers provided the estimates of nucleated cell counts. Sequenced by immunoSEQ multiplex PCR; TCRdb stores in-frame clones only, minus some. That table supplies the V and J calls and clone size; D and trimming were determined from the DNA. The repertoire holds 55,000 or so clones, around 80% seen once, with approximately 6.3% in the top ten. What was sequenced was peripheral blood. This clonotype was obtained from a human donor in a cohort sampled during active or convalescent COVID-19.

DNA for the CDR3: TGTGCCAGCAGTGAAGTGGCCAATTCACCCCTCCACTTT. This sequence encodes CASSEVANSPLHF. J is TRBJ1-6 and V is TRBV2; no clear D. Germline values: CDR1 SNHLY, CDR2 FYNNEI. The CDR3 totals 13 residues. Between the trimmed V and J ends, which lost 1 base and 7 bases, there was a span of 5 bases.